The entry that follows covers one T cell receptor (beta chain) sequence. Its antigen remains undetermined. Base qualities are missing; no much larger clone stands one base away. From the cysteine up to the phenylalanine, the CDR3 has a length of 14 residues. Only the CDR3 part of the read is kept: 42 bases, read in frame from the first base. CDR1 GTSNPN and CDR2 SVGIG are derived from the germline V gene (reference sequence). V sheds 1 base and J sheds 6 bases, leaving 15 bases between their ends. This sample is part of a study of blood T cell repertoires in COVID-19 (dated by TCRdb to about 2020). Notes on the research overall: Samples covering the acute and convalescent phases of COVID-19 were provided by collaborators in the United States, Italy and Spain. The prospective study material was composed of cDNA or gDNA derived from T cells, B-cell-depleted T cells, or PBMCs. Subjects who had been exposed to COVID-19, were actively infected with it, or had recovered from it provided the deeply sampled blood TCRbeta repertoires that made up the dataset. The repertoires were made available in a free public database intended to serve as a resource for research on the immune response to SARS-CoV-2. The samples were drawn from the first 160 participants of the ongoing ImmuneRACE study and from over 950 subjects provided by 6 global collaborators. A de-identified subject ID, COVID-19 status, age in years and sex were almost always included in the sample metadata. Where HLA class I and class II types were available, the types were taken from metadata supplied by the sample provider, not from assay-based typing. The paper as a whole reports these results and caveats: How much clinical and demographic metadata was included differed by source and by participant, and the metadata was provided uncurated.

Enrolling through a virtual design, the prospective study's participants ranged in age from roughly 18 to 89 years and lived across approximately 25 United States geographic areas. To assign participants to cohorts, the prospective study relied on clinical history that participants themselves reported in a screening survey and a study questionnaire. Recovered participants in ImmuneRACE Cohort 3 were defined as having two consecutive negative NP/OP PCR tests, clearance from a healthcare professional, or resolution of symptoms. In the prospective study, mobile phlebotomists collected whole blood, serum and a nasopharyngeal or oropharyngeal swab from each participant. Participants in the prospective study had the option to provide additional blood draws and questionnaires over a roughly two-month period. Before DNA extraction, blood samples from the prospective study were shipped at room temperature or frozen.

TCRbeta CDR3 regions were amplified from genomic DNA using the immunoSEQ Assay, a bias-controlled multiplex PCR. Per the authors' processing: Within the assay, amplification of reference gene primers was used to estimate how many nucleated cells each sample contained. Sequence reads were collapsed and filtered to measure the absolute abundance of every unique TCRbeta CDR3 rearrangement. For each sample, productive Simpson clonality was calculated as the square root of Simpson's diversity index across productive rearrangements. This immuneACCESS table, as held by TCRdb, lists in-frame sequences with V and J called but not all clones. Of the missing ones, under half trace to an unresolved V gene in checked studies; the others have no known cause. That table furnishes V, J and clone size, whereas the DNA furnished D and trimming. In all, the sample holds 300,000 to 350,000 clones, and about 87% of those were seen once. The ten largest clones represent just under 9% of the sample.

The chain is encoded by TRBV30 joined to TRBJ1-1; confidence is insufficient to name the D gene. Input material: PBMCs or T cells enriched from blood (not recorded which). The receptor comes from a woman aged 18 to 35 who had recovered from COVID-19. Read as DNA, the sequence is TGTGCCTGGAGTGCACCCGGGTGGGTCGCTGAAGCTTTCTTT. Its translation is CAWSAPGWVAEAFF.